These 22 T cell receptor beta chains came from one sample sequenced in a study of blood T cell repertoires in COVID-19. Profiling relied on immunoSEQ multiplex PCR, and the TCRdb table lists in-frame clones only, not all of them. The sample shows about 52,000 clones, 90% of them seen only once. The source material was peripheral blood. These receptors came from a human donor in a cohort sampled during active COVID-19.

This clone was recorded only once. CDR3 sequence: CASSLAGSGVNEQFF. The CDR3 coding sequence is TGTGCCAGCAGCTTAGCGGGTAGCGGGGTCAATGAGCAGTTCTTC. The chain uses TRBV11-2 and TRBJ2-1, with 8 bases matching TRBD2. V was pared by 1 base and J by 6 bases, with 5 bases of the junction left unmatched. Germline-derived CDR1 and CDR2 are SGHAT and FQNNGV. This CDR3 is 15 amino acids long.

V usage is TRBV4-2 and J usage is TRBJ1-5; unclear D gene. Looked up from germline, CDR1 is LGHNA and CDR2 is YNFKEQ. V lost 0 bases and J lost 0, with 3 bases in between. The CDR3 runs to 14 residues. The CDR3, as DNA: TGTGCCAGCAGCCAAGAACATAGCAATCAGCCCCAGCATTTT. Its protein product is CASSQEHSNQPQHF.

The gene calls are TRBV6-5 and TRBJ1-5; TRBD1 agrees at 8 bases. The germline gives CDR1 MNHEY, CDR2 SVGAGI. This CDR3 contains 15 residues. With V trimmed by 11 bases and J by 2 bases, 11 bases remained unmatched. CDR3 residues: CAGGTGWMGNQPQHF. In nucleotides, the CDR3 is TGTGCCGGGGGGACAGGATGGATGGGCAATCAGCCCCAGCATTTT.

The chain carries TRBV4-1 and TRBJ1-5, with a tentative D call TRBD1 (5 bases). V lost 4 bases and J lost 3, with 13 bases in between. Per the germline V gene, CDR1 is MGHRA and CDR2 is YSYEKL. CDR3 length: 15 amino acids. CDR3 loop: CASSLSQGNNQPQHF. In DNA, the CDR3 is TGCGCCAGCAGCCTGTCCCAGGGTAACAATCAGCCCCAGCATTTT.

The V gene is TRBV2, the J gene TRBJ2-7; 7 bases align to TRBD1. This CDR3 is 12 amino acids long. In germline, CDR1 is SNHLY, CDR2 FYNNEI. V was clipped by 4 bases and J by 6 bases; unmatched bases: 3. Written as DNA, the CDR3 is TGTGCCAGCAGTGTAGGGGGCTCCGAGCAGTACTTC. Its protein product is CASSVGGSEQYF.

The chain combines TRBV6-5 with TRBJ2-2, with D maybe TRBD1 (6 bases). There are 14 residues in the CDR3. Germline CDR1 and CDR2: MNHEY and SVGAGI. With 4 bases removed from V and 4 bases from J, the gap between germline ends came to 10 bases. CDR3 bases: TGTGCCAGCAGTTTCACAGGGTTCACCGGGGAGCTGTTTTTT. Protein product: CASSFTGFTGELFF.

The chain recombines TRBV5-5 with TRBJ2-1, with 7 bases that match TRBD2. This CDR3 contains 14 residues. Germline values: CDR1 SGHKS, CDR2 YYEKEE (reference sequence). V was pared by 2 bases and J by 9 bases, with 8 bases of the junction left unmatched. CDR3 bases: TGTGCCAGCAGCTTTCTGGCGGGAGCCCTTGAGCAGTTCTTC. This encodes CASSFLAGALEQFF.

The chain uses TRBV4-2 and TRBJ1-2; D perhaps matches TRBD1 (5 bases). CDR1 is LGHNA and CDR2 is YNFKEQ in the germline V gene. CDR3 length equals 15 residues. V was trimmed by 3 bases and J by 0 bases, leaving 11 bases between them. The DNA for the CDR3 is TGTGCCAGCAGCCAGTTCCAAGGGGCTAACTATGGCTACACCTTC. It encodes CASSQFQGANYGYTF.

The chain has TRBV2 and TRBJ1-2; 7 bases are shared with TRBD1. CDR1 and CDR2 from the germline V gene are SNHLY and FYNNEI. The CDR3 spans 14 residues. The V segment lost 5 bases and the J segment 3 bases; nucleotides outside the gene matches: 6. The CDR3 region has the DNA TGTGCCAGCAGTTTAGACAGGGCAGACTATGGCTACACCTTC. It yields the protein CASSLDRADYGYTF.

The rearrangement joins TRBV2 to TRBJ1-2, with D perhaps TRBD1 (5 bases). The CDR3 has 15 amino acids. Per the germline V gene, CDR1 is SNHLY and CDR2 is FYNNEI. Trimming stripped 5 bases from V and 7 bases from J, with 20 bases between. DNA for the CDR3: TGTGCCAGCAGTTTAACCGGGACTTCCTCGGCTGGCTACACCTTC. It translates to CASSLTGTSSAGYTF.

This chain connects TRBV5-6 to TRBJ1-1, with 10 nucleotides matching TRBD1. The CDR3 runs to 16 residues. The trim removed 5 bases at V and 4 bases at J, leaving 11 bases unmatched. Germline V gives CDR1 SGHDT, CDR2 YYEEEE. Written as DNA, the CDR3 is TGTGCCAGCAGGAGAGGGACAGGGGCATCGGGCACTGAAGCTTTCTTT. This encodes CASRRGTGASGTEAFF.

The chain has TRBV5-4 and TRBJ1-3, with D perhaps TRBD1 (6 bases). Germline V gene sequence: CDR1 SGHNT, CDR2 YYREEE (reference sequence). This CDR3 region has 16 residues. The V and J ends lost 2 bases and 0 bases respectively, with 12 bases between them. CDR3 sequence reads: CASSLGQTHSGNTIYF. CDR3 coding DNA: TGTGCCAGCAGCTTAGGACAGACACACTCTGGAAACACCATATATTTT.

This clone was seen more than once but under ten times. The V gene is TRBV6-5, the J gene TRBJ1-1, with D tentatively TRBD1 (6 bases). This CDR3 comprises 14 residues. V was pared by 10 bases and J by 11 bases, with 26 bases between. CDR1 is MNHEY, CDR2 SVGAGI, per germline. CDR3 nucleotides: TGTGCCACCCGGGACATCCCAGACCACGAGTCTGCTTTCTTT. Residues: CATRDIPDHESAFF.

This chain links TRBV14 with TRBJ2-5; no clear D gene. V was trimmed by 1 base and J by 5 bases, leaving 11 bases between them. The length of the CDR3 is 14 residues. CDR1 and CDR2 (germline): SGHDN, FVKESK. CDR3 DNA: TGTGCCAGCAGCCAAGTTACCAGCGCCGAGACCCAGTACTTC. Translating gives CASSQVTSAETQYF.

This chain uses TRBV28 with TRBJ1-6, with a possible D match to TRBD1 (6 bases). V was cut by 5 bases and J by 0 bases, with 23 bases left in between. This CDR3 contains 20 residues. The V gene's germline CDR1 is MDHEN and CDR2 SYDVKM. Here the CDR3 reads CASSRGGPYRGNSYNSPLHF. Written as DNA, the CDR3 is TGTGCCAGCAGTAGGGGGGGACCGTATAGAGGTAACTCCTATAATTCACCCCTCCACTTT.

The rearrangement uses TRBV13 and TRBJ1-2; tentatively, D is TRBD1 (5 bases). Per germline, CDR1 PRHDT and CDR2 FYEKMQ (reference sequence). This CDR3 spans 13 amino acids. V was trimmed by 0 bases and J by 7 bases, leaving 9 bases between them. The CDR3 protein is CASSLGRGVGYTF. The DNA of the CDR3 is TGTGCCAGCAGCTTAGGGCGGGGCGTTGGCTACACCTTC. Using reference TRBV13 and TRBJ1-2 for the parts outside the CDR3, the full variable domain is AAGVIQSPRHLIKEKRETATLKCYPIPRHDTVYWYQQGPGQDPQFLISFYEKMQSDKGSIPDRFSAQQFSDYHSELNMSSLELGDSALYFCASSLGRGVGYTFGSGTRLTVV.

V and J are TRBV28 and TRBJ1-1; D not certain. Trimming cost V 2 bases and J 0 bases, with 7 bases left between them. The CDR3 sequence is 14 residues long. Germline CDR1 and CDR2: MDHEN and SYDVKM. The CDR3 DNA sequence: TGTGCCAGCAGTTTACCGGGAATGAACACTGAAGCTTTCTTT. Encoded protein: CASSLPGMNTEAFF.

CDR3 residues: CASSVVRGLDDTQYF. In DNA, the CDR3 is TGTGCCAGCAGCGTAGTGAGGGGGTTGGATGATACGCAGTATTTT. The rearrangement uses TRBV9 and TRBJ2-3; D is possibly TRBD1 (6 bases). Trimming took off 0 bases at V and 6 bases at J, with 14 bases between the two ends. The CDR3 contains 15 residues. Germline CDR1 is SGDLS and CDR2 is YYNGEE.

The CDR3 sequence is CASSLGGGYEQYF. CDR3 nucleotide sequence: TGTGCCAGCAGCCTGGGCGGGGGCTACGAGCAGTACTTC. The chain uses TRBV3-1 (or the pseudogene TRBV3-2) and TRBJ2-7; 7 bases are shared with TRBD2. The CDR3 runs 13 residues. The V gene end was trimmed by 4 bases and the J gene end by 3 bases; junction bases not matched to a gene: 3. In germline, CDR1 is LGHDT, CDR2 YNNKEL (reference sequence).

This chain links TRBV5-4 with TRBJ2-2, with 10 nucleotides matching TRBD2. The germline gives CDR1 SGHNT, CDR2 YYREEE (reference sequence). CDR3 length: 16 amino acids. The J segment lost 3 bases and the V segment lost 1 base, leaving 3 bases of the junction unmatched. CDR3 sequence reads: CASSLKSGRDTGELFF. Here the CDR3 DNA reads TGTGCCAGCAGCTTGAAAAGCGGGAGGGACACCGGGGAGCTGTTTTTT.

The chain links TRBV6-1 to TRBJ1-5; D is ambiguous. In germline, CDR1 is MNHNS, CDR2 SASEGT. The CDR3 totals 14 residues. V was clipped by 3 bases and J by 3 bases, with 9 bases between them. Here the CDR3 reads CASSDNRINQPQHF. DNA of the CDR3: TGTGCCAGCAGTGATAACAGAATCAATCAGCCCCAGCATTTT.

V and J are TRBV7-9 and TRBJ2-5; possible D gene TRBD2, 7 bases. V was clipped by 4 bases and J by 5 bases, with 11 bases between them. The CDR3 covers 13 residues. From germline, CDR1 is SEHNR and CDR2 FQNEAQ (reference sequence). CDR3 residues: CASSSRGAETQYF. The CDR3 DNA sequence: TGTGCCAGCAGCTCCCGGGGGGCTGAGACCCAGTACTTC.